A single T cell receptor beta chain is shown here with its context. The antigen is undetermined. Sequenced material consisted of expressed TCRB transcripts (all of the isolated RNA was reverse transcribed). Method: immunoSEQ multiplex PCR; TCRdb's copy keeps in-frame clones and lacks some. The sample consists of 250,000 to 350,000 clones, roughly an eighth of them appearing once. This sample was included in a study of beta chain features in type 1 diabetes. General observations from the study: Type 1 diabetes patients had moderately but significantly shorter TCRB CDR3s in all four CD4+ subsets.

The J segment lost 5 bases and the V segment lost 4 bases, leaving 8 bases of the junction unmatched. The CDR3 has 14 residues. CDR1 and CDR2 from the germline V gene are SGHNT and YYREEE (reference sequence). The V gene is TRBV5-4, the J gene TRBJ2-5, with 7 bases aligning to TRBD1. The sample comprised naive CD4+ T cells from blood. The receptor was isolated from a young man with type 1 diabetes. The CDR3 reads CASSPGQREETQYF. CDR3 DNA sequence: TGTGCCAGCAGCCCGGGACAGAGGGAGGAGACCCAGTACTTC.